Each of the 4 T cell receptor beta chains below was sequenced from the same sample in a study of blood T cell repertoires in COVID-19. Method: immunoSEQ multiplex PCR; TCRdb's copy keeps in-frame clones and lacks some. The sample includes under 300,000 clones, roughly nine tenths of them seen just once. Input material: peripheral blood. Source of these receptors: a woman aged 40-49 years who had recovered from COVID-19.

This chain uses TRBV5-1 with TRBJ2-3; TRBD2 matches 7 bases. The CDR3 totals 16 residues. J lost 1 base, V lost 5 bases, and 10 bases had no gene match. Germline CDR1 and CDR2: SGHRS and YFSETQ. The chain's CDR3 is CASRQGREARTDTQYF. In DNA form, the CDR3 reads TGCGCCAGCAGACAAGGCCGGGAGGCTCGCACAGATACGCAGTATTTT.

The rearrangement links TRBV7-2 to TRBJ1-2; weak D call: TRBD1 (5 bases). Per germline, CDR1 SGHTA and CDR2 FQGNSA. CDR3 size: 15 residues. Trimming stripped 5 bases from V and 8 bases from J, with 21 bases between. The CDR3 region has the DNA TGTGCCAGCAGCCAACGGGGGGGTAGAGTATCGGGCTACACCTTC. It encodes CASSQRGGRVSGYTF.

V and J are TRBV9 and TRBJ2-3, with 15 positions matching TRBD2. This CDR3 comprises 16 residues. Germline V gene sequence: CDR1 SGDLS, CDR2 YYNGEE. The junction had 2 bases not matched to a gene; V was cut back by 3 bases and J by 3 bases. This CDR3 is CASSGTSGRATDTQYF. CDR3 in DNA: TGTGCCAGCAGCGGGACTAGCGGGAGGGCGACAGATACGCAGTATTTT.

The gene calls are TRBV11-2 and TRBJ1-2; the D is unclear. V was shortened by 0 bases and J by 7 bases, with 15 bases between the two germline ends. CDR1 is SGHAT, CDR2 FQNNGV, per germline. There are 15 residues in the CDR3. In DNA form, the CDR3 reads TGTGCCAGCAGCTTAGATTACAATCGGGAAGTTGGCTACACCTTC. Translated, it gives CASSLDYNREVGYTF. Drawing the rest from reference TRBV11-2 and TRBJ1-2, the complete variable domain is EAGVAQSPRYKIIEKRQSVAFWCNPISGHATLYWYQQILGQGPKLLIQFQNNGVVDDSQLPKDRFSAERLKGVDSTLKIQPAKLEDSAVYLCASSLDYNREVGYTFGSGTRLTVV.